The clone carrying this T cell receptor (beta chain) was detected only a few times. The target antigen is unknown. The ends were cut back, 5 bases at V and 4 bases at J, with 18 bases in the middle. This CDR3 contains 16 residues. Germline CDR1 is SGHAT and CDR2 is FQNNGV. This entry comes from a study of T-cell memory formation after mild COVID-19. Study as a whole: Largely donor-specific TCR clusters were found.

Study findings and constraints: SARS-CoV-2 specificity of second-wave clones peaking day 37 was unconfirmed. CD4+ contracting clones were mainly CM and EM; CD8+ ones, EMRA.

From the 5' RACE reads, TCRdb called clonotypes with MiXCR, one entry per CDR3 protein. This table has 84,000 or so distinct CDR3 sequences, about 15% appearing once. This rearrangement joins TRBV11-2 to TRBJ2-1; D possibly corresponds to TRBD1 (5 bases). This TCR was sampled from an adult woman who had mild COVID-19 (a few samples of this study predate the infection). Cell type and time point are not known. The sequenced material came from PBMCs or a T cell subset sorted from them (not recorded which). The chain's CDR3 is CASSPTPGSPYNEQFF. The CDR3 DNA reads TGTGCCAGCAGCCCCACCCCAGGGTCCCCTTACAATGAGCAGTTCTTC. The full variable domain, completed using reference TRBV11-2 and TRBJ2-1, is EAGVAQSPRYKIIEKRQSVAFWCNPISGHATLYWYQQILGQGPKLLIQFQNNGVVDDSQLPKDRFSAERLKGVDSTLKIQPAKLEDSAVYLCASSPTPGSPYNEQFFGPGTRLTVL.